This T cell receptor (beta chain) was sequenced in a study of blood T cells in healthy people across ages. For the study at large: Every two T cells gave about one barcoded beta molecule via template switching.

Each donor gave roughly 9.1 milliliters of peripheral blood. For the second PCR, which ran for about 7 to 11 cycles, a sample-barcoded 5' primer and a J-beta primer mix were used. MiXCR, applied by TCRdb to the 5' RACE reads, yields one record per CDR3 protein. The sample has 600,000 to 1,000,000 distinct CDR3 sequences, around a quarter seen once. Trimming stripped 0 bases from V and 0 bases from J, with 10 bases between. This CDR3 contains 16 residues. Germline assignment: CDR1 MGHRA and CDR2 YSYEKL. These data also featured in a second study, about T cells of mothers and their children.

J is TRBJ2-3 and V is TRBV4-1, with a possible D match to TRBD2 (5 bases). The sample consisted of blood. The TCR comes from a boy aged 5-17 years in good health. CDR3 in DNA: TGCGCCAGCAGCCAAGAGCCTAGCCCGAGCACAGATACGCAGTATTTT. This sequence encodes CASSQEPSPSTDTQYF.